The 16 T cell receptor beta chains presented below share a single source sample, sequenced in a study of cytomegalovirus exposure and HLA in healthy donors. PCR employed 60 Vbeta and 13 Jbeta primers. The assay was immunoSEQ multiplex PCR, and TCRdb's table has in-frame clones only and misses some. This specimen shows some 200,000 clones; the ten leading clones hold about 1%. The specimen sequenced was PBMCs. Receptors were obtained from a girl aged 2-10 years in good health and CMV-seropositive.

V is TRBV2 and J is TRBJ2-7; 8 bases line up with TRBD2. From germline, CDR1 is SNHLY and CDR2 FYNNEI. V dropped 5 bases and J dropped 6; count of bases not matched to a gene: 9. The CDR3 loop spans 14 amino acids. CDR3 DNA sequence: TGTGCCAGCAGTTTCGGGACTAGGATTCGCGAGCAGTACTTC. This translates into CASSFGTRIREQYF.

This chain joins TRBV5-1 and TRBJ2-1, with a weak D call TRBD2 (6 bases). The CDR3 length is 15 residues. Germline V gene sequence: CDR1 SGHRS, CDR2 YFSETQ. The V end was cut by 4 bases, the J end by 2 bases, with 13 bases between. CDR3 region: CASSVGLATYNEQFF. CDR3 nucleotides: TGCGCCAGCAGCGTCGGGCTAGCGACCTACAATGAGCAGTTCTTC.

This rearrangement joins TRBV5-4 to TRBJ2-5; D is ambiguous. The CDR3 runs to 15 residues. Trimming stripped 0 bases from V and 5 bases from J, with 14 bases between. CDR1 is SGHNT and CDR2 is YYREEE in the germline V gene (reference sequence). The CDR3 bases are TGTGCCAGCAGCTTGGACGCAGGTCCCTCGGAGACCCAGTACTTC. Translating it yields CASSLDAGPSETQYF. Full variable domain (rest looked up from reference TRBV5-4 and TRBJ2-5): ETGVTQSPTHLIKTRGQQVTLRCSSQSGHNTVSWYQQALGQGPQFIFQYYREEENGRGNFPPRFSGLQFPNYSSELNVNALELDDSALYLCASSLDAGPSETQYFGPGTRLLVL.

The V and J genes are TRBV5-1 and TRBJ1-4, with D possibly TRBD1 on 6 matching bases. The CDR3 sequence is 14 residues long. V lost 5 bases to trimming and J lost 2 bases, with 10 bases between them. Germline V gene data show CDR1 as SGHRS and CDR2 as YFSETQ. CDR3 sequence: CASSWTDTNEKLFF. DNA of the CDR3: TGCGCCAGCAGTTGGACAGACACTAATGAAAAACTGTTTTTT.

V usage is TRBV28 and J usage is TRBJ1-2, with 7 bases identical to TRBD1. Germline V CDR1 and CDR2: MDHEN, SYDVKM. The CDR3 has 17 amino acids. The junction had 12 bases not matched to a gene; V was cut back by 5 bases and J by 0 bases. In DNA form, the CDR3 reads TGTGCCAGCAGTCCACCCCATCCGGGACAGACTAACTATGGCTACACCTTC. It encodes CASSPPHPGQTNYGYTF.

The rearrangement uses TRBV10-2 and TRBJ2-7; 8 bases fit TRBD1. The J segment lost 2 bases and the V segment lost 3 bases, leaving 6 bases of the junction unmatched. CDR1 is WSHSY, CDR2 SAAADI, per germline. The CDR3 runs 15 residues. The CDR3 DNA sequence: TGCGCCAGCAGTGATGCCGGGACAGGAACCTACGAGCAGTACTTC. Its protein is CASSDAGTGTYEQYF.

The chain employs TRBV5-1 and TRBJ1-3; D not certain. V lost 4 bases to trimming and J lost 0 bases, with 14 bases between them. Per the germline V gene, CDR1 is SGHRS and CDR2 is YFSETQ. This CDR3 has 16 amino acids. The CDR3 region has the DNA TGCGCCAGCAGCCAAGGCCCGGGAGGCTCTGGAAACACCATATATTTT. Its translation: CASSQGPGGSGNTIYF.

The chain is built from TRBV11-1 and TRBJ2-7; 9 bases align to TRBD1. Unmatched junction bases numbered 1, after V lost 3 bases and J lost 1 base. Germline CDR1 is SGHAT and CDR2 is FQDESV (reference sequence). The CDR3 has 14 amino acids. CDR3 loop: CASSFGQGSYEQYF. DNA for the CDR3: TGTGCCAGCAGCTTTGGACAGGGGTCCTACGAGCAGTACTTC. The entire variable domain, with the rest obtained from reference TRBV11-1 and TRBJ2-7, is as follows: EAEVAQSPRYKITEKSQAVAFWCDPISGHATLYWYRQILGQGPELLVQFQDESVVDDSQLPKDRFSAERLKGVDSTLKIQPAELGDSAMYLCASSFGQGSYEQYFGPGTRLTVT.

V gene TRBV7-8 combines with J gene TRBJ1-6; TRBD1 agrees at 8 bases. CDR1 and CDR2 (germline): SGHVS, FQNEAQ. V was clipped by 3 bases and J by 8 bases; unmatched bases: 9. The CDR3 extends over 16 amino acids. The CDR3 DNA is TGTGCCAGCAGCTTTACACGGCAGGGGGCTTATTCACCCCTCCACTTT. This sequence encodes CASSFTRQGAYSPLHF. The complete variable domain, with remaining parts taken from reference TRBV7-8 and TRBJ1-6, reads GAGVSQSPRYKVAKRGQDVALRCDPISGHVSLFWYQQALGQGPEFLTYFQNEAQLDKSGLPSDRFFAERPEGSVSTLKIQRTQQEDSAVYLCASSFTRQGAYSPLHFGNGTRLTVT.

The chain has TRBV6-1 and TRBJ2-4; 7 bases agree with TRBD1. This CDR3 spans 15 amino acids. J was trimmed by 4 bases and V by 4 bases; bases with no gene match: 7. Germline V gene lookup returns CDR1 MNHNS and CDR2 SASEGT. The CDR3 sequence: CASSGSPGQKNIQYF. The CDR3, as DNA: TGTGCCAGCAGTGGGAGCCCGGGACAGAAAAACATTCAGTACTTC.

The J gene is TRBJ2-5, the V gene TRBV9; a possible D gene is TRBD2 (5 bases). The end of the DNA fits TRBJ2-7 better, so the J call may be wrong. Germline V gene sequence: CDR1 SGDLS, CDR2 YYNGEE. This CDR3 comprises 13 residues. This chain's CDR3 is CASSDGIGYEQYF. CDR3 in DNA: TGTGCCAGCAGCGACGGGATTGGCTACGAGCAGTACTTC.

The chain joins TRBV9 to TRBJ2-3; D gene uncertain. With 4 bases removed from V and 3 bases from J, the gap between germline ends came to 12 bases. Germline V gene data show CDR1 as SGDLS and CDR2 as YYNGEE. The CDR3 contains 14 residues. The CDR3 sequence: CASSNGLSTDTQYF. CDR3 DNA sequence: TGTGCCAGCAGCAACGGTTTAAGTACAGATACGCAGTATTTT. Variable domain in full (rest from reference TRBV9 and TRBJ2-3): DSGVTQTPKHLITATGQRVTLRCSPRSGDLSVYWYQQSLDQGLQFLIQYYNGEERAKGNILERFSAQQFPDLHSELNLSSLELGDSALYFCASSNGLSTDTQYFGPGTRLTVL.

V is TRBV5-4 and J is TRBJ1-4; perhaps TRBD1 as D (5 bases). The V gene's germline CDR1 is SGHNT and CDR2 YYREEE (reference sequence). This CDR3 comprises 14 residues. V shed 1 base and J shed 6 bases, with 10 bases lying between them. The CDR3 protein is CASSLRGWDEKLFF. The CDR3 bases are TGTGCCAGCAGCTTGAGGGGATGGGATGAAAAACTGTTTTTT.

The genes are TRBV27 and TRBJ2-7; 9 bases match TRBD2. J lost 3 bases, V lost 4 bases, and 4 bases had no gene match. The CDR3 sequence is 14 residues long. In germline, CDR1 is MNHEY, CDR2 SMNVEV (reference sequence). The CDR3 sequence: CASSSAGGIYEQYF. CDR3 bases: TGTGCCAGCAGTTCAGCGGGAGGAATCTACGAGCAGTACTTC.

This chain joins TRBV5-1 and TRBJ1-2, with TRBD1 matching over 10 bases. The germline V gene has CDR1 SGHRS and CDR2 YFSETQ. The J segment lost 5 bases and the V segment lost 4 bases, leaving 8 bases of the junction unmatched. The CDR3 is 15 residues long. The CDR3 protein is CASSPGTGVVYGYTF. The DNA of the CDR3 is TGCGCCAGCAGCCCCGGGACAGGGGTTGTGTATGGCTACACCTTC.

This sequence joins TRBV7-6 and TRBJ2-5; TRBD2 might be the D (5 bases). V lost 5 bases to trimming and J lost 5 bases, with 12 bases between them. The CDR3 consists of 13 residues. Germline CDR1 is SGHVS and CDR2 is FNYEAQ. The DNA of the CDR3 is TGTGCCAGCAGCCCCTATCGAGGGGAGACCCAGTACTTC. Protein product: CASSPYRGETQYF.